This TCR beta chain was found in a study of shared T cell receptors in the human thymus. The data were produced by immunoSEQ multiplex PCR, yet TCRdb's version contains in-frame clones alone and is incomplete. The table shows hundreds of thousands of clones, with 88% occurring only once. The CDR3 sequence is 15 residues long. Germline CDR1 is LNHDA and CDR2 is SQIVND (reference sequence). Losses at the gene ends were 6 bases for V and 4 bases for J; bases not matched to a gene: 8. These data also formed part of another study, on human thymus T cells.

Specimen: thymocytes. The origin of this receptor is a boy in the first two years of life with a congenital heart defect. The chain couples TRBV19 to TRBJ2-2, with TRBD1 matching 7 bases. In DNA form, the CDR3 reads TGTGCCAGTAGGAGACAGGGTGGATCCACCGGGGAGCTGTTTTTT. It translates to CASRRQGGSTGELFF.